This T cell receptor beta chain was observed in a study of blood T cells in healthy people across ages. Study-level points and caveats: Among long-lived donors, naive CD4+ cells were more numerous and diversity higher than in aged donors.

The CDR3 contains 19 residues. Germline lookup yields CDR1 SEHNR and CDR2 FQNEAQ (reference sequence). With V trimmed by 6 bases and J by 5 bases, 21 bases remained unmatched. This clonotype was recorded at least ten times. The antigen remains unidentified. Next came a second PCR, run for about 6 to 12 cycles, which used a sample-barcoded 5' primer along with a J-beta primer mix. TCRdb reprocessed the 5' RACE reads with MiXCR, giving one entry per CDR3 protein. The sample includes more than 500,000 distinct CDR3 sequences, about 27% of them seen just once. The same sample was also used in a study of T cells of mothers and their children.

This TCR derives from a boy aged 2 to 10 in good health. V gene TRBV7-9 combines with J gene TRBJ2-7; TRBD2 agrees at 11 bases. Sequences were obtained from blood. The chain's CDR3 is CASRCPPGTSGSLRDEQYF. In DNA, the CDR3 is TGTGCCAGCAGGTGCCCCCCCGGGACTAGCGGTTCCCTACGGGACGAGCAGTACTTC.